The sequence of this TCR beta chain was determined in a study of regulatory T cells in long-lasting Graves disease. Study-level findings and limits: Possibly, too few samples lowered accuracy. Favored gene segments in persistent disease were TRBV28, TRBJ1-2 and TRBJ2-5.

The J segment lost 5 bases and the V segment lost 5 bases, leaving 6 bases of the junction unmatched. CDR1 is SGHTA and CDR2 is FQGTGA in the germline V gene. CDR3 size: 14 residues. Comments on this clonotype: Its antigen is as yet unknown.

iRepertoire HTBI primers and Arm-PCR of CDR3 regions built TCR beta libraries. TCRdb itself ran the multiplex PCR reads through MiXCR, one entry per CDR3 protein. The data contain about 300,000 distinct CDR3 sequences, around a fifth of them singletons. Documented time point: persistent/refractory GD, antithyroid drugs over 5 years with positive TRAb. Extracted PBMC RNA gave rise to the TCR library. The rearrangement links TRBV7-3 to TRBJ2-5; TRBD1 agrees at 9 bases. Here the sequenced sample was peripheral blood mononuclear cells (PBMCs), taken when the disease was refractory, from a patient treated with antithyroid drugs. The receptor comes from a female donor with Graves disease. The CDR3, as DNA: TGTGCCAGCAGCACCTCCGGGACAGGGGAGACCCAGTACTTC. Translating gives CASSTSGTGETQYF.